This TCR beta chain was identified during a study of spatial heterogeneity in lung cancer. Study background: Raw reads showed each unique TCR and UMI combination turning up more than ten times on average. Study findings and constraints: Counts for ubiquitous and regional expanded TCRs went along with ubiquitous and regional nonsynonymous mutations, respectively. Counts of expanded intratumoral alpha and beta TCRs tracked tumor mutation counts.

This clonotype has a count of ten or more. The antigen is unknown. Time point denoted: sample taken at primary tumor resection. Unsorted whole RNA samples from tumor, nontumor lung or frozen PBMC were sequenced. The CDR3 runs 14 residues. V was clipped by 7 bases and J by 3 bases; unmatched bases: 9. Germline loops: CDR1 SQVTM, CDR2 ANQGSEA. TCRdb re-analysed the 5' RACE reads in MiXCR, keeping a single row per CDR3 protein. The sample yields about 13,000 distinct CDR3 sequences, 6% to 7% seen once. The sample here was lung tumor tissue, taken at surgery. This receptor was taken from a female donor with early-stage non-small cell lung cancer. The chain links TRBV29-1 to TRBJ2-1, with TRBD2 matching over 7 bases. For the CDR3, the DNA is TGCAGCGCTGCCCTGGGGGGGAGCTACAATGAGCAGTTCTTC. Its translation is CSAALGGSYNEQFF.